The 10 T cell receptor beta chains reported below all come from one sample, sequenced in a study of blood T cells in healthy people across ages. With a J-beta primer mix and a sample-barcoded 5' primer, a second PCR ran about 7 to 12 cycles. TCRdb reanalysed the 5' RACE reads using MiXCR and keeps one entry per CDR3 protein. The data hold 700,000 to 850,000 distinct CDR3 sequences, with about 53% observed a single time. The source material was blood. The receptors shown here come from a man at least 80 years old in good health.

This rearrangement joins TRBV5-1 to TRBJ2-2; D remains ambiguous. Trimming shortened V by 2 bases and J by 4 bases, and 6 bases separated the two germline ends. The CDR3 consists of 13 residues. Germline V gene sequence: CDR1 SGHRS, CDR2 YFSETQ. CDR3 nucleotide sequence: TGCGCCAGCAGCTTATGGGGCACCGGGGAGCTGTTTTTT. It is translated as CASSLWGTGELFF.

This clonotype came up a few times. J is TRBJ2-5 and V is TRBV2, with 7 nucleotides matching TRBD1. The CDR3 consists of 13 residues. The germline gives CDR1 SNHLY, CDR2 FYNNEI. After removal of 8 bases from V and 1 base from J, the junction contained 4 bases not matched to a gene. The CDR3 loop reads CASCRDSQETQYF. CDR3 bases: TGTGCCAGCTGCAGGGACAGCCAAGAGACCCAGTACTTC.

V and J are TRBV5-6 and TRBJ2-1; 7 bases align to TRBD2. CDR1 SGHDT and CDR2 YYEEEE come from the germline V gene. Unmatched junction bases numbered 15, after V lost 4 bases and J lost 8 bases. This CDR3 has 16 amino acids. As DNA, the CDR3 is TGTGCCAGCAGCGACCCCAGCGGGACCGGGGTGGATGAGCAGTTCTTC. It is translated as CASSDPSGTGVDEQFF.

J is TRBJ2-1 and V is TRBV2; 14 nucleotides line up with TRBD2. Germline values: CDR1 SNHLY, CDR2 FYNNEI. The CDR3 sequence is 17 residues long. J gave up 0 bases and V 10 bases, and 8 bases lay outside the gene matches. DNA of the CDR3: TGTGCCAACCCGGGACTAGCGGGGGACAGCTCCTACAATGAGCAGTTCTTC. It encodes CANPGLAGDSSYNEQFF. The variable domain in full, with the rest retrieved from reference TRBV2 and TRBJ2-1, is EPEVTQTPSHQVTQMGQEVILRCVPISNHLYFYWYRQILGQKVEFLVSFYNNEISEKSEIFDDQFSVERPDGSNFTLKIRSTKLEDSAMYFCANPGLAGDSSYNEQFFGPGTRLTVL.

The V and J genes are TRBV7-2 and TRBJ2-7; D not certain. Germline CDR1 and CDR2: SGHTA and FQGNSA. This CDR3 is built from 13 residues. With 6 bases removed from V and 2 bases from J, the gap between germline ends came to 11 bases. CDR3 nucleotides: TGTGCCAGCAGTCCCCAGAGTGCCTACGAGCAGTACTTC. It encodes CASSPQSAYEQYF. Based on the CDR3 plus reference TRBV7-2 and TRBJ2-7, the full variable domain is GAGVSQSPSNKVTEKGKDVELRCDPISGHTALYWYRQSLGQGLEFLIYFQGNSAPDKSGLPSDRFSAERTGGSVSTLTIQRTQQEDSAVYLCASSPQSAYEQYFGPGTRLTVT.

A remark on this clonotype: Here the CDR3 omits its conserved ending phenylalanine or tryptophan, so a read error is the likely source. The chain carries TRBV6-1 and TRBJ2-5, with TRBD2 identical over 8 bases. CDR1 and CDR2 from the germline V gene are MNHNS and SASEGT. This CDR3 region has 16 residues. Trimming took 4 bases from V and 2 from J; bases not matched to a gene: 9. CDR3: CASSGVAGRGQETQYL. DNA of the CDR3: TGTGCCAGCAGTGGAGTAGCGGGAAGGGGTCAAGAGACCCAGTACTTA.

The V and J genes are TRBV28 and TRBJ1-2, with a tentative D call TRBD1 (5 bases). The length of the CDR3 is 15 residues. Trimming took off 7 bases at V and 3 bases at J, with 18 bases between the two ends. Germline CDR1 MDHEN, CDR2 SYDVKM. The CDR3 coding sequence is TGTGCCAGCAACATCGTCGGGACGGGACACTATGGCTACACCTTC. This translates into CASNIVGTGHYGYTF.

The rearrangement joins TRBV5-1 to TRBJ2-4; 7 bases align to TRBD2. Trimming removed 4 bases from V and 13 bases from J; junction bases left unmatched: 17. Germline values: CDR1 SGHRS, CDR2 YFSETQ. CDR3 length: 15 residues. The CDR3 protein is CASSPAGTTYNEQYF. The CDR3 bases are TGCGCCAGCAGCCCAGCCGGGACTACCTACAATGAGCAGTACTTC.

This sequence joins TRBV15 and TRBJ2-7; 8 bases map to TRBD1. CDR1 is LNHNV and CDR2 is YYDKDF in the germline V gene (reference sequence). The CDR3 sequence is 14 residues long. The ends lost 2 bases at V and 2 bases at J; junction bases unmatched: 2. The CDR3 nucleotides read TGTGCCACCAGCAGACCGGGACAGGCCTACGAGCAGTACTTC. It is translated as CATSRPGQAYEQYF. Full variable domain (outside the CDR3, taken from reference TRBV15 and TRBJ2-7): DAMVIQNPRYQVTQFGKPVTLSCSQTLNHNVMYWYQQKSSQAPKLLFHYYDKDFNNEADTPDNFQSRRPNTSFCFLDIRSPGLGDTAMYLCATSRPGQAYEQYFGPGTRLTVT.

The CDR3 sequence is CASSPMGQGITNEQFF. DNA for the CDR3: TGTGCCAGCAGTCCCATGGGACAGGGGATAACCAATGAGCAGTTCTTC. The rearrangement joins TRBV6-2 or TRBV6-3 to TRBJ2-1; 10 bases map to TRBD1. The CDR3 totals 16 residues. Germline CDR1 is MNHEY and CDR2 is SVGEGT. V lost 5 bases to trimming and J lost 6 bases; unmatched junction nucleotides: 10.